These 16 T cell receptor beta chains share one sample of origin, sequenced in a study of cytomegalovirus exposure and HLA in healthy donors. Clones were sequenced by immunoSEQ multiplex PCR, and TCRdb holds only the in-frame ones, with some missing. The table includes about 360,000 clones, 86% detected once. Sequencing was done on a sample of PBMCs. The source is a woman between 18 and 29 years old in good health and CMV-seronegative.

The chain couples TRBV13 to TRBJ2-5; D call uncertain. This CDR3 spans 18 amino acids. Germline V gives CDR1 PRHDT, CDR2 FYEKMQ (reference sequence). With 5 bases removed from V and 5 bases from J, the gap between germline ends came to 27 bases. The CDR3 DNA reads TGTGCCAGCAGCCCTTGGTTCGGTACGGCGGAACCCTTGGAGACCCAGTACTTC. This translates into CASSPWFGTAEPLETQYF. The entire variable domain, with the rest obtained from reference TRBV13 and TRBJ2-5, is as follows: AAGVIQSPRHLIKEKRETATLKCYPIPRHDTVYWYQQGPGQDPQFLISFYEKMQSDKGSIPDRFSAQQFSDYHSELNMSSLELGDSALYFCASSPWFGTAEPLETQYFGPGTRLLVL.

The chain uses TRBV6-1 and TRBJ1-5, with a weak D call TRBD1 (5 bases). The germline gives CDR1 MNHNS, CDR2 SASEGT. V was clipped by 0 bases and J by 5 bases, with 14 bases between them. CDR3 length: 16 residues. The CDR3 DNA sequence: TGTGCCAGCAGTGAAGCTGCCGGCAGGGAGGATCAGCCCCAGCATTTT. Translation gives CASSEAAGREDQPQHF.

This chain joins TRBV27 and TRBJ2-1; TRBD1 agrees at 7 bases. The CDR3 sequence is 14 residues long. V shed 9 bases and J 9 bases; nucleotides not matched to a gene: 14. Germline V gene data show CDR1 as MNHEY and CDR2 as SMNVEV (reference sequence). In DNA form, the CDR3 reads TGTGCCAGTGGTACAGGGGCCGCGTCTGGTGAGCAGTTCTTC. It encodes CASGTGAASGEQFF.

The gene calls are TRBV7-3 and TRBJ2-1; 13 positions match TRBD2. V dropped 5 bases and J dropped 7; count of bases not matched to a gene: 5. The germline gives CDR1 SGHTA, CDR2 FQGTGA. This CDR3 comprises 15 residues. CDR3 sequence (DNA): TGTGCCAGCAGCCAACTAGCGGGAGGGCGTAATGAGCAGTTCTTC. Translation: CASSQLAGGRNEQFF.

This chain joins TRBV10-3 and TRBJ2-3, with 7 bases identical to TRBD2. Germline V lookup: CDR1 ENHRY, CDR2 SYGVKD. Trimming cost V 4 bases and J 6 bases; bases outside gene matches: 4. This CDR3 has 13 amino acids. In DNA form, the CDR3 reads TGTGCCATCAGTGGGGAGGGATTGGATACGCAGTATTTT. As protein: CAISGEGLDTQYF.

The gene calls are TRBV9 and TRBJ1-1; 9 bases are a match to TRBD1. This CDR3 contains 14 residues. J gave up 5 bases and V 2 bases, and 4 bases lay outside the gene matches. Germline-derived CDR1 and CDR2 are SGDLS and YYNGEE. CDR3 DNA: TGTGCCAGCAGCGTGACAGGGGGTATGACTGAAGCTTTCTTT. Translation: CASSVTGGMTEAFF.

The sample holds one count of this clone. The chain has TRBV15 and TRBJ1-4; a weak D match, TRBD1 (5 bases). Germline V lookup: CDR1 LNHNV, CDR2 YYDKDF (reference sequence). The length of the CDR3 is 16 residues. V was shortened by 2 bases and J by 4 bases, with 14 bases between the two germline ends. The CDR3 coding sequence is TGTGCCACCAGCAGACCCCGACAGAGACTTAATGAAAAACTGTTTTTT. As protein: CATSRPRQRLNEKLFF. Looking up the rest from reference TRBV15 and TRBJ1-4 gives the full variable domain: DAMVIQNPRYQVTQFGKPVTLSCSQTLNHNVMYWYQQKSSQAPKLLFHYYDKDFNNEADTPDNFQSRRPNTSFCFLDIRSPGLGDTAMYLCATSRPRQRLNEKLFFGSGTQLSVL.

V and J are TRBV19 and TRBJ1-1, with TRBD1 matching 9 bases. V shed 5 bases and J 7 bases; nucleotides not matched to a gene: 14. Per germline, CDR1 LNHDA and CDR2 SQIVND (reference sequence). This CDR3 comprises 16 residues. The chain's CDR3 is CASSLIWTGASDEAFF. In DNA, the CDR3 is TGTGCCAGTAGTCTAATTTGGACAGGGGCATCCGATGAAGCTTTCTTT. Drawing the rest from reference TRBV19 and TRBJ1-1, the complete variable domain is DGGITQSPKYLFRKEGQNVTLSCEQNLNHDAMYWYRQDPGQGLRLIYYSQIVNDFQKGDIAEGYSVSREKKESFPLTVTSAQKNPTAFYLCASSLIWTGASDEAFFGQGTRLTVV.

The V gene is TRBV6-5, the J gene TRBJ2-5; D is uncertain. Germline V lookup: CDR1 MNHEY, CDR2 SVGAGI. The V gene lost 0 bases and the J gene lost 5 bases, with 4 bases spanning the gap. The CDR3 is made up of 12 amino acids. Here the CDR3 reads CASSYSGETQYF. For the CDR3, the DNA is TGTGCCAGCAGTTACTCGGGCGAGACCCAGTACTTC.

J is TRBJ1-2 and V is TRBV6-5; weak D call: TRBD1 (5 bases). This CDR3 has 14 residues. The V end was cut by 0 bases, the J end by 8 bases, with 13 bases between. Looked up from germline, CDR1 is MNHEY and CDR2 is SVGAGI. The CDR3 DNA follows: TGTGCCAGCAGTTACTCGACGGGGGTTGAAGGCTACACCTTC. It is translated as CASSYSTGVEGYTF.

This chain joins TRBV6-6 and TRBJ2-1; possible D gene TRBD1, 6 bases. The CDR3 consists of 15 residues. Germline V CDR1 and CDR2: MNHNY, SVGAGI (reference sequence). V lost 10 bases to trimming and J lost 7 bases, with 23 bases between them. CDR3 sequence reads: CATNMVGALGNEQFF. The CDR3, as DNA: TGTGCCACCAACATGGTGGGGGCCCTTGGAAATGAGCAGTTCTTC.

The rearrangement links TRBV2 to TRBJ2-5, with 9 bases identical to TRBD1. V gave up 6 bases and J gave up 5 bases; unmatched junction bases: 10. Germline V gives CDR1 SNHLY, CDR2 FYNNEI. The CDR3 has 15 residues. The CDR3 here is CASRSIQGAGETQYF. The CDR3 nucleotides are TGTGCCAGCAGGTCCATACAGGGGGCAGGGGAGACCCAGTACTTC. Combining the CDR3 with reference TRBV2 and TRBJ2-5 gives the whole variable domain EPEVTQTPSHQVTQMGQEVILRCVPISNHLYFYWYRQILGQKVEFLVSFYNNEISEKSEIFDDQFSVERPDGSNFTLKIRSTKLEDSAMYFCASRSIQGAGETQYFGPGTRLLVL.

The chain joins TRBV6-1 to TRBJ2-1, with TRBD2 as a possible D gene (6 bases). The V gene lost 2 bases and the J gene lost 0 bases, with 11 bases spanning the gap. The CDR3 spans 16 residues. The germline gives CDR1 MNHNS, CDR2 SASEGT. The DNA of the CDR3 is TGTGCCAGCAGTGAACAGGCGGGGAGCTCCTACAATGAGCAGTTCTTC. This sequence encodes CASSEQAGSSYNEQFF.

The CDR3 DNA is TGTGCCAGTAGTAGACTAGCGGGAGGTCAAGATGGCTACGAGCAGTACTTC. Its translation: CASSRLAGGQDGYEQYF. J is TRBJ2-7 and V is TRBV19; the match to TRBD2 covers 13 bases. The CDR3 totals 17 residues. Germline V gene data show CDR1 as LNHDA and CDR2 as SQIVND (reference sequence). The junction had 9 bases not matched to a gene; V was cut back by 4 bases and J by 3 bases.

The V call is TRBV30, the J call TRBJ2-1; 16 bases match TRBD2. CDR1 and CDR2 from the germline V gene are GTSNPN and SVGIG (reference sequence). CDR3 length: 18 amino acids. The V segment lost 6 bases and the J segment 0 bases; nucleotides outside the gene matches: 8. The CDR3 DNA reads as TGTGCCTGCCCAGGGACTAGCGGGGGGGCCGCCTCCTACAATGAGCAGTTCTTC. This gives the protein CACPGTSGGAASYNEQFF.

The chain has TRBV27 and TRBJ2-1, with 9 bases fitting TRBD1. Per germline, CDR1 MNHEY and CDR2 SMNVEV (reference sequence). CDR3 length: 13 amino acids. Trimming at V came to 8 bases and at J to 7 bases, leaving 6 bases not matched to a gene. In DNA form, the CDR3 reads TGTGCCAGCCGGGGACAGGGTAAAAATGAGCAGTTCTTC. Its translation: CASRGQGKNEQFF.